Below, 14 T cell receptor beta chains from the same sample are listed, as sequenced in a study of cytomegalovirus exposure and HLA in healthy donors. The primer mix had 60 Vbeta and 13 Jbeta primers. TCRdb's table, derived via immunoSEQ multiplex PCR, lists solely in-frame clones and lacks some. The sample lists fewer than 200,000 clones, 83% occurring once. Sequenced input: PBMCs. Receptors originate from a man aged 35 to 55 in good health and CMV-seropositive.

This rearrangement joins TRBV19 to TRBJ2-6; TRBD2 agrees at 13 bases. In germline, CDR1 is LNHDA, CDR2 SQIVND (reference sequence). CDR3 length: 18 residues. Unmatched junction bases numbered 2, after V lost 1 base and J lost 2 bases. DNA for the CDR3: TGTGCCAGTAGTATAGCACTAGCGGGAGGGCCTGGGGCCAACGTCCTGACTTTC. This gives the protein CASSIALAGGPGANVLTF.

The V gene is TRBV7-8, the J gene TRBJ1-1; D is undetermined. This CDR3 has 12 residues. Germline V gives CDR1 SGHVS, CDR2 FQNEAQ. V was shortened by 0 bases and J by 7 bases, with 6 bases between the two germline ends. The CDR3 DNA sequence: TGTGCCAGCAGCTTAGCCGGTCTTGAAGCTTTCTTT. Protein sequence: CASSLAGLEAFF.

This chain joins TRBV6-1 and TRBJ2-3; TRBD2 agrees at 13 bases. V lost 3 bases and J lost 2; bases outside the gene matches: 5. The germline V gene has CDR1 MNHNS and CDR2 SASEGT. The CDR3 has 17 amino acids. The CDR3 sequence is CASSERGTSGATDTQYF. CDR3 nucleotides: TGTGCCAGCAGTGAGAGGGGGACTAGCGGGGCCACAGATACGCAGTATTTT.

This clone was observed a few times. The chain recombines TRBV5-8 with TRBJ2-4; 8 bases are shared with TRBD1. CDR3 length: 14 residues. CDR1 and CDR2 (germline): SGHTS, YDEGEE. Trimming took 4 bases from V and 6 from J; bases not matched to a gene: 6. The CDR3 loop is CASSPGQGPNIQYF. The DNA for the CDR3 is TGTGCCAGCAGCCCCGGACAGGGCCCAAACATTCAGTACTTC.

The chain is built from TRBV19 and TRBJ1-5; tentatively, D is TRBD1 (6 bases). The CDR3 loop spans 14 amino acids. Germline CDR1 reads LNHDA; CDR2 reads SQIVND (reference sequence). Between the trimmed V and J ends, which lost 7 bases and 0 bases, there was a span of 10 bases. CDR3: CASMTGYSNQPQHF. The CDR3 DNA is TGTGCCAGTATGACAGGCTATAGCAATCAGCCCCAGCATTTT.

The V gene is TRBV7-3, the J gene TRBJ1-2; weak D call: TRBD1 (5 bases). The CDR3 has 13 amino acids. Germline lookup yields CDR1 SGHTA and CDR2 FQGTGA. Trimming removed 1 base at V and 8 bases at J, with 11 bases between. CDR3 in DNA: TGTGCCAGCAGCTTAAGGCAGGGTAGCGGCTACACCTTC. Translated, it gives CASSLRQGSGYTF.

This clone has only a few counts. The same CDR3 can be traced to other DNA sequences in this sample. The chain uses TRBV5-1 and TRBJ2-7, with a possible D match to TRBD1 (5 bases). The germline CDR1 and CDR2 sequences are SGHRS and YFSETQ. This CDR3 is 13 amino acids long. The V end was cut by 2 bases, the J end by 0 bases, with 6 bases between. This chain's CDR3 is CASSFQGSYEQYF. The CDR3 DNA is TGCGCCAGCAGCTTCCAGGGCTCCTACGAGCAGTACTTC.

This clone was counted once. The rearrangement uses TRBV6-5 and TRBJ1-4; unclear D gene. The germline V and J ends were trimmed by 6 bases and 5 bases, with 10 bases remaining between them. Germline V gene lookup returns CDR1 MNHEY and CDR2 SVGAGI. The CDR3 runs 13 residues. The CDR3 loop reads CASRRAQNEKLFF. The CDR3, as DNA: TGTGCCAGCAGGAGGGCTCAGAATGAAAAACTGTTTTTT.

The chain carries TRBV18 and TRBJ1-5; D uncertain. The germline V gene has CDR1 KGHSH and CDR2 LQKENI. The CDR3 loop spans 14 amino acids. V was cut by 6 bases and J by 4 bases, with 13 bases left in between. CDR3: CASSPGRGNQPQHF. CDR3 DNA sequence: TGTGCCAGCTCCCCAGGACGGGGAAATCAGCCCCAGCATTTT.

The genes are TRBV28 and TRBJ1-5, with 8 positions matching TRBD1. The CDR3 runs 14 residues. Per germline, CDR1 MDHEN and CDR2 SYDVKM. Unmatched junction bases numbered 4, after V lost 9 bases and J lost 0 bases. The CDR3 coding sequence is TGTGCCAGTAGGACAGGGTATAGCAATCAGCCCCAGCATTTT. It specifies CASRTGYSNQPQHF.

V gene TRBV5-1 combines with J gene TRBJ1-6; TRBD1 is a possible D gene (6 bases). The CDR3 spans 15 residues. Germline V gives CDR1 SGHRS, CDR2 YFSETQ. V was trimmed by 4 bases and J by 6 bases, leaving 14 bases between them. The CDR3 loop is CASSPTTGSNSPLHF. The CDR3, as DNA: TGCGCCAGCAGCCCAACGACAGGCTCTAATTCACCCCTCCACTTT.

The CDR3 sequence is CASKEDRGTEAFF. As DNA, the CDR3 is TGTGCCAGTAAGGAAGACAGGGGCACTGAAGCTTTCTTT. The V and J genes are TRBV19 and TRBJ1-1; TRBD1 agrees at 8 bases. CDR1 is LNHDA, CDR2 SQIVND, per germline (reference sequence). The CDR3 consists of 13 residues. Trimming removed 7 bases from V and 4 bases from J; junction bases left unmatched: 5. Full variable domain (rest looked up from reference TRBV19 and TRBJ1-1): DGGITQSPKYLFRKEGQNVTLSCEQNLNHDAMYWYRQDPGQGLRLIYYSQIVNDFQKGDIAEGYSVSREKKESFPLTVTSAQKNPTAFYLCASKEDRGTEAFFGQGTRLTVV.

V gene TRBV15 combines with J gene TRBJ1-4; 7 positions match TRBD1. The germline V gene encodes CDR1 LNHNV and CDR2 YYDKDF (reference sequence). The CDR3 sequence is 14 residues long. Trimming took 8 bases from V and 7 from J; bases not matched to a gene: 10. For the CDR3, the DNA is TGTGCCACCGGTGTAGCAGGGGGAGGTGAAAAACTGTTTTTT. It specifies CATGVAGGGEKLFF. Complete variable domain (other parts from reference TRBV15 and TRBJ1-4): DAMVIQNPRYQVTQFGKPVTLSCSQTLNHNVMYWYQQKSSQAPKLLFHYYDKDFNNEADTPDNFQSRRPNTSFCFLDIRSPGLGDTAMYLCATGVAGGGEKLFFGSGTQLSVL.

This clone was detected only a few times. This chain connects TRBV5-8 to TRBJ1-2; tentative D call: TRBD1 (5 bases). V dropped 3 bases and J dropped 1 base, with 10 bases sitting between them. Looked up from germline, CDR1 is SGHTS and CDR2 is YDEGEE. The CDR3 has 14 amino acids. The CDR3 sequence is CASSSRAFNYGYTF. The CDR3 DNA is TGTGCCAGCAGCTCCAGGGCCTTTAACTATGGCTACACCTTC.